One T cell receptor beta chain is described in this entry. Antigen unknown. These data come from a study of cytotoxic CD8 clonotypes in ibrutinib-treated CLL. Across the whole study: Response samples were taken after a median of approximately 13 months on treatment, range 6 to 36. Overall study findings and caveats: Samples were collected at differing times from sustained-remission and progressing patients. The study found baseline clonality above age-matched healthy donors, tracking circulating CD8+ T-cell counts. The clonality rise at ibrutinib response reflected private clonotype expansion.

Only in-frame clones appear in the TCRdb table, and some are missing; sequencing was by immunoSEQ multiplex PCR. Found here are around 70,000 clones, about nine tenths of them singletons; the top ten hold around 3.1%. Germline V gene data show CDR1 as SEHNR and CDR2 as FQNEAQ (reference sequence). This CDR3 is built from 15 residues. Trimming pared 0 bases from V and 2 bases from J, leaving 8 bases between. Sequences were derived from PBMCs, sampled after 12 months of ibrutinib treatment. The genes are TRBV7-9 and TRBJ1-5; D is perhaps TRBD1 (5 bases). This TCR derives from a human donor with chronic lymphocytic leukemia. The CDR3 sequence is CASSLAEQGNQPQHF. As DNA, the CDR3 is TGTGCCAGCAGCTTAGCCGAACAGGGCAATCAGCCCCAGCATTTT.